A selection of T cell receptor beta chains follows, all from one sample in a study of cytomegalovirus exposure and HLA in healthy donors. This table comes from immunoSEQ multiplex PCR, and its TCRdb copy is limited to in-frame clones, with some not included. The sample has 120,000 to 150,000 clones; around 87% are singletons. Sequencing input: PBMCs. The receptors derive from a man younger than 30 in good health and CMV-seropositive. CDR3s include the opening cysteine and the closing phenylalanine or tryptophan.

TRBJ2-2 TRBV2 15 CASSGPGTLHGELFF
TRBJ2-1 TRBV7-7 13 CASSPTGLNEQFF
TRBJ1-4 TRBV19 14 CASSPWRGHEKLFF
TRBJ2-5 TRBV11-3 16 CASSLAPLDRGETQYF
TRBJ2-3 TRBV2 14 CASSAVQGTDTQYF
TRBJ2-2 TRBV6-1 15 CASSVGQGTTGELFF
TRBJ2-3 TRBV5-1 14 CASSLVGGPDTQYF
TRBJ2-5 TRBV5-1 19 CASSPVPVSGGARMETQYF
TRBJ1-2 TRBV29-1 15 CSVLPSNEGSYGYTF
TRBJ1-4 TRBV11-2 17 CASSLYPRGRRGEKLFF
TRBJ2-4 TRBV29-1 15 CSALGGFLAKNIQYF
TRBJ2-1 TRBV5-4 16 CASSLASASRVNEQFF
TRBJ1-1 TRBV7-9 13 CASSRLFGTEAFF
TRBJ2-1 TRBV18 16 CASSPTGTSGYNEQFF
TRBJ1-2 TRBV5-1 13 CASSLAGVNGYTF
TRBJ1-3 TRBV5-6 16 CASSLPGGDTGNTIYF
TRBJ2-1 TRBV5-1 15 CASSLLTSGITEQFF
TRBJ2-7 TRBV29-1 13 CSARTVFSYEQYF
TRBJ1-1 TRBV18 13 CASLQGHDTEAFF
TRBJ2-2 TRBV6-5 15 CASRPGGRDTGELFF
TRBJ1-2 TRBV28 15 CASSFMTGKDYGYTF
TRBJ2-3 TRBV5-1 17 CASSKVTLAGALDTQYF
TRBJ1-2 TRBV5-5 13 CASSRDTAGGYTF
TRBJ2-3 TRBV7-3 16 CASSLLGQLLSDTQYF
TRBJ1-1 TRBV19 13 CASSYIAPAEAFF
TRBJ2-7 TRBV7-2 14 CASSLAPVAYEQYF
TRBJ2-3 TRBV7-8 15 CASSDRDRPMDTQYF
TRBJ2-7 TRBV6-6 15 CASSYSPPRSYEQYF
TRBJ2-7 TRBV5-1 14 CASSLVGVFDEQYF
TRBJ1-3 TRBV11-2 18 CASSSHLSQGKAGNTIYF
TRBJ1-2 TRBV27 14 CASSLNTDNYGYTF
TRBJ2-7 TRBV9 13 CASSTSGVSEQYF
TRBJ2-1 TRBV19 12 CASSRLNNEQFF
TRBJ2-1 TRBV7-9 12 CASSRDNNEQFF
TRBJ1-2 TRBV5-1 14 CASSLGTGDGGYTF